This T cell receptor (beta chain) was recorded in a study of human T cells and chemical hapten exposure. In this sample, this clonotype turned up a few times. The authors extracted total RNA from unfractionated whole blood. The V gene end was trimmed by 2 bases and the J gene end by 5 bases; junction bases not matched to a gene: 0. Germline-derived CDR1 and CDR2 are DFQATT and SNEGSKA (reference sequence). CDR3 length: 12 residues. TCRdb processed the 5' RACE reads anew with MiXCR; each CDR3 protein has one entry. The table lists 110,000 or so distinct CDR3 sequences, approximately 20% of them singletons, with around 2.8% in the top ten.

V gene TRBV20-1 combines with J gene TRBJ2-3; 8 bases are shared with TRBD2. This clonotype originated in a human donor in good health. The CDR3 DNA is TGCAGTGCTAGACTAGCGGGAGATACGCAGTATTTT. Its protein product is CSARLAGDTQYF.